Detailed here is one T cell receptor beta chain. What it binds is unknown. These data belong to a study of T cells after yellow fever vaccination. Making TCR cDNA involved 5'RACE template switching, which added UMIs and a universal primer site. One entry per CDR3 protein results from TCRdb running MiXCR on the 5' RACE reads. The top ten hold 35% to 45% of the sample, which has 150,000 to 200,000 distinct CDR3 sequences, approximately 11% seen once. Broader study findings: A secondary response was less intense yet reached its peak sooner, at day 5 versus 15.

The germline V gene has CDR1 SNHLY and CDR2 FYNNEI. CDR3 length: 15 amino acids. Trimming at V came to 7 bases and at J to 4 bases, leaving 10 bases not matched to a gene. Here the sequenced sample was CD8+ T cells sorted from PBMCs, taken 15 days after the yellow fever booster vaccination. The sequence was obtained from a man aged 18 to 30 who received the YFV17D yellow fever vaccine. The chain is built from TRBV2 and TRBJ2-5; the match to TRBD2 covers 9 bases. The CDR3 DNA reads TGTGCCAGCATCCGAAGGACTAGCGCCTCAGAGACCCAGTACTTC. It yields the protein CASIRRTSASETQYF.